Included here is one TCR beta chain sequence, with context. Its recognized antigen is unknown. It has no much larger one-base neighbor in the sample; base qualities were not kept. Trimming removed 1 base from V and 8 bases from J, leaving 12 bases between the germline ends. The cysteine opens and the phenylalanine closes a CDR3 of 14 amino acids. Only CDR3 DNA is held: 42 bases, read in frame from base 1. As encoded in the germline V gene (reference sequence), CDR1 is SGHAT while CDR2 is FQDESV. Genomic DNA was extracted with the Qiagen DNeasy kit from unsorted PBMCs and from negatively selected CD4+ and CD8+ fractions. TCR beta CDR3 regions were subjected to amplification by immunoSEQ multiplex PCR with primers that anneal to V and J segments. Amplification bias was minimized using a synthetic immune receptor repertoire, and residual bias was removed computationally after sequencing. The original methods were these. Custom Python scripts were used to quantify repertoire diversity as the Shannon entropy index. Unsorted, CD4+ and CD8+ repertoires were examined separately, except in combined analyses, for which CD4+ and CD8+ sequences were merged in silico. Clonal expansion was defined as at least a 2-fold frequency increase after treatment relative to C1D1, with a pseudocount of 0.5 for undetected baseline clones. Singleton clones were defined as clones with 0 or 1 copy at C1D1, and non-singleton clones were defined as clones with 2 or more copies. Clones expanded in unsorted samples were assigned a CD4+, CD8+ or unknown annotation through matching of protein sequences in sorted samples from the same patient. Diversity changes from C1D1 to C4D1 were tested in paired samples using Wilcoxon tests. Sourced from immuneACCESS, this table was stored by TCRdb with only in-frame sequences that have V and J called. A share of the clones is absent; for the studies checked, an unresolved V gene accounts for under half, and the remainder has no known explanation. D and trimming were read from the DNA, whereas the V and J calls and clone size are those reported in that table. The sample table lists approximately 89,000 clones, under 85% of them with a count of one. Over 15% of the sample is taken by the ten largest.

This specimen's time point label, interpreted: cycle 4 day 1 (C4D1), after more than five weeks of nivolumab. All trial patients had relapsed after autologous stem cell transplantation, with cohorts A, B and C differing in prior brentuximab vedotin exposure. The trial cohort comprised fewer than 65 patients with relapsed/refractory classical Hodgkin lymphoma whose best overall responses were complete response, partial response or progressive disease. In the multi-cohort phase II CheckMate 205 trial, trial patients received single-agent nivolumab. An independent review committee assessed best overall response by applying the 2007 International Working Group response criteria. Trial PBMCs were obtained immediately prior to nivolumab initiation (C1D1) and on therapy at cycle 2 day 1 and cycle 4 day 1. Peripheral blood was collected in 8 mL Vacutainer Cell Preparation Tubes, from which PBMCs were isolated by centrifugation and then cryopreserved.

The data were taken from a study of PD-1 blockade in classical Hodgkin lymphoma (dated by TCRdb to about 2020). General notes on the study: Nivolumab dosing was 3 mg/kg intravenously every 2 weeks, continuing until either disease progression or unacceptable toxicity. A peripheral blood immune signature of response to PD-1 blockade in classical Hodgkin lymphoma was defined using TCR beta sequencing and CyTOF. The research as a whole found: By C4D1, a significant rise was seen in CD4+ TCR diversity but not in CD8+ TCR diversity (p=0.0027 vs p=0.16), and the rise was most apparent among complete responders (p=0.02). Newly diagnosed patients were reported to have lower baseline TCR diversity than healthy donors, and relapsed/refractory patients were reported to have lower baseline TCR diversity still. Patients starting nivolumab less than 1 year after ASCT had lower diversity and were excluded from later analyses to avoid confounding by immune reconstitution. Among trial patients, those achieving complete response had baseline diversity similar to that of newly diagnosed patients, while diversity was significantly lower in partial responders and progressors. The study covered only a single clinical trial cohort, and the causes of the repertoire differences, possibly disease activity or prior therapy, were still not defined.

The receptor chain draws on TRBV11-1 and TRBJ2-1, with the D gene not confidently named. The specimen was peripheral blood mononuclear cells (PBMCs), collected before the fourth cycle of nivolumab. This receptor was identified in a human donor with classical Hodgkin lymphoma. The DNA reads TGTGCCAGCAGCTTAGAGGCAGTATCCGATGAGCAGTTCTTC. It encodes CASSLEAVSDEQFF.